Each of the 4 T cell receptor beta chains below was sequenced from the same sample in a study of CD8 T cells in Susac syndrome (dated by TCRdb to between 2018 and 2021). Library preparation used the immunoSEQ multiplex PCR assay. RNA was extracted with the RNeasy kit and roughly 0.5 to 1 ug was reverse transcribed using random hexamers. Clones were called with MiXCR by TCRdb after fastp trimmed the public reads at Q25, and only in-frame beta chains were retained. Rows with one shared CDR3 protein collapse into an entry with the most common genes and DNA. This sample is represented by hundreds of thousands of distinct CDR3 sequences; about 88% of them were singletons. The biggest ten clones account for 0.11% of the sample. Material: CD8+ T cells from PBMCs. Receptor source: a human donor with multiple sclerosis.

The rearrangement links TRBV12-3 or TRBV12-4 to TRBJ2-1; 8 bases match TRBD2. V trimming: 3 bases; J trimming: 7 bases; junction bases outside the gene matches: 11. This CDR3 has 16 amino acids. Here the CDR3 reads CASSFGGRSRDNEQFF. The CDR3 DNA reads TGTGCCAGCAGTTTTGGCGGGAGGTCCAGGGATAATGAGCAGTTCTTC.

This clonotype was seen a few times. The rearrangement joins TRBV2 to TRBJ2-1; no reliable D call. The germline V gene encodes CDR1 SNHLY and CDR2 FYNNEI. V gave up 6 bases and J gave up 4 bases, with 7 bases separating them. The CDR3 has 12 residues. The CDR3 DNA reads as TGTGCCAGCAGGGGTAGTTACAATGAGCAGTTCTTC. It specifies CASRGSYNEQFF.

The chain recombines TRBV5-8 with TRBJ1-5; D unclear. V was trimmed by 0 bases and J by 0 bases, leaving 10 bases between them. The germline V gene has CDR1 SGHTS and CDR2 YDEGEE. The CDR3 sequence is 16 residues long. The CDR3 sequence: CASSLASENSNQPQHF. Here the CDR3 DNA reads TGTGCCAGCAGCTTGGCGTCTGAAAATAGCAATCAGCCCCAGCATTTT. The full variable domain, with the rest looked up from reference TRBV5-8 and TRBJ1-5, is EAGVTQSPTHLIKTRGQQATLRCSPISGHTSVYWYQQALGLGLQFLLWYDEGEERNRGNFPPRFSGRQFPNYSSELNVNALELEDSALYLCASSLASENSNQPQHFGDGTRLSIL.

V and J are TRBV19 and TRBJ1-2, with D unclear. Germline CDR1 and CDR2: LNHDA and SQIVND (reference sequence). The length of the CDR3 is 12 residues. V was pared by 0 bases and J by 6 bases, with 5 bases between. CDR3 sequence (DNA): TGTGCCAGTAGTATAGACGATCATGGCTACACCTTC. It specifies CASSIDDHGYTF. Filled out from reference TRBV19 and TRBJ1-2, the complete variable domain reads DGGITQSPKYLFRKEGQNVTLSCEQNLNHDAMYWYRQDPGQGLRLIYYSQIVNDFQKGDIAEGYSVSREKKESFPLTVTSAQKNPTAFYLCASSIDDHGYTFGSGTRLTVV.